One and the same sample provided the 7 T cell receptor beta chains below, sequenced in a study of T cell responses to AZD1222 COVID-19 vaccine. Assay used: immunoSEQ multiplex PCR; TCRdb lists only in-frame clones, some missing. The repertoire holds around 84,000 clones, roughly 87% seen once, with approximately 1.5% in the top ten. The sample was peripheral blood, taken on day 0 of AZD1222 vaccination. The receptors come from an adult in good health.

J is TRBJ1-6 and V is TRBV18; 9 bases match TRBD1. V lost 1 base to trimming and J lost 5 bases; unmatched junction nucleotides: 9. This CDR3 has 18 amino acids. Germline V gene lookup returns CDR1 KGHSH and CDR2 LQKENI. CDR3 bases: TGTGCCAGCTCACCACTTCTAGCGGGACAGGGAAATAATTCACCCCTCCACTTT. Translation: CASSPLLAGQGNNSPLHF.

This rearrangement joins TRBV19 to TRBJ1-1, with a possible D match to TRBD1 (6 bases). The germline V gene encodes CDR1 LNHDA and CDR2 SQIVND (reference sequence). Trimming pared 5 bases from V and 9 bases from J, leaving 19 bases between. CDR3 length equals 14 residues. CDR3 nucleotides: TGTGCCAGTAGTCCCATAGCGGGAAGGGGGAAAGCTTTCTTT. It specifies CASSPIAGRGKAFF.

The J gene is TRBJ2-3, the V gene TRBV10-3; D remains unclear. From germline, CDR1 is ENHRY and CDR2 SYGVKD. This CDR3 region has 13 residues. Between the trimmed V and J ends, which lost 4 bases and 2 bases, there was a span of 7 bases. In DNA, the CDR3 is TGTGCCATCAGTGTAGGCATCACAGATACGCAGTATTTT. Its translation is CAISVGITDTQYF.

For the CDR3, the DNA is TGTGCCAGCAGCCATGAAACTAGCGCGATGGGCACAGATACGCAGTATTTT. Translated: CASSHETSAMGTDTQYF. This sequence joins TRBV3-1 (or the pseudogene TRBV3-2) and TRBJ2-3; 7 bases agree with TRBD2. CDR1 and CDR2 (germline): LGHDT, YNNKEL (reference sequence). The CDR3 sequence is 17 residues long. Trimming at V came to 3 bases and at J to 1 base, leaving 10 bases not matched to a gene.

This chain joins TRBV5-1 and TRBJ2-7; D unresolved. The germline gives CDR1 SGHRS, CDR2 YFSETQ. Trimming shortened V by 0 bases and J by 4 bases, and 8 bases separated the two germline ends. The CDR3 length is 13 residues. CDR3 in amino acids: CASSLDPRYEQYF. The DNA of the CDR3 is TGCGCCAGCAGCTTGGACCCCAGGTACGAGCAGTACTTC.

This sequence joins TRBV5-1 and TRBJ1-5; D perhaps matches TRBD1 (5 bases). Germline CDR1 SGHRS, CDR2 YFSETQ. The CDR3 is 17 amino acids. The germline V and J ends were trimmed by 0 bases and 3 bases, with 16 bases remaining between them. CDR3 sequence: CASSLAPGIPPNQPQHF. As DNA, the CDR3 is TGCGCCAGCAGCTTGGCCCCAGGGATTCCTCCCAATCAGCCCCAGCATTTT.

The chain recombines TRBV14 with TRBJ1-1, with D possibly being TRBD1 (6 bases). The CDR3 length is 18 residues. CDR1 and CDR2 from the germline V gene are SGHDN and FVKESK. Trimming shortened V by 3 bases and J by 1 base, and 21 bases separated the two germline ends. The CDR3 DNA is TGTGCCAGCAGCCACCGCTCACTCCGAACAGGGCAGAACACTGAAGCTTTCTTT. It is translated as CASSHRSLRTGQNTEAFF.